This T cell receptor beta chain came from a study of cytomegalovirus exposure and HLA in healthy donors. Profiled with immunoSEQ multiplex PCR; TCRdb holds only in-frame clones, not every one. This table has roughly 240,000 clones, 80% to 90% appearing once. Study-wide results and limits: The majority of TCR sequences were rare, yet some public TCRs appeared in many donors. A list of more than 150 TCR beta chains associated with cytomegalovirus was given. In vitro experiments confirmed that three CMV-associated chains were specific for CMV antigens.

Regarding this clone: Its specificity is not known.

Germline CDR1 reads SGHDT; CDR2 reads YYEEEE. The CDR3 is 12 residues long. V gave up 3 bases and J gave up 2 bases, with 6 bases separating them. The TCR was taken from a young man in good health and CMV-seronegative. Sequencing was performed on PBMCs. The chain recombines TRBV5-6 with TRBJ2-7; unclear D gene. The CDR3 coding sequence is TGTGCCAGCAGCTATAGTACCTACGAGCAGTACTTC. This encodes CASSYSTYEQYF. Filled out from reference TRBV5-6 and TRBJ2-7, the complete variable domain reads DAGVTQSPTHLIKTRGQQVTLRCSPKSGHDTVSWYQQALGQGPQFIFQYYEEEERQRGNFPDRFSGHQFPNYSSELNVNALLLGDSALYLCASSYSTYEQYFGPGTRLTVT.